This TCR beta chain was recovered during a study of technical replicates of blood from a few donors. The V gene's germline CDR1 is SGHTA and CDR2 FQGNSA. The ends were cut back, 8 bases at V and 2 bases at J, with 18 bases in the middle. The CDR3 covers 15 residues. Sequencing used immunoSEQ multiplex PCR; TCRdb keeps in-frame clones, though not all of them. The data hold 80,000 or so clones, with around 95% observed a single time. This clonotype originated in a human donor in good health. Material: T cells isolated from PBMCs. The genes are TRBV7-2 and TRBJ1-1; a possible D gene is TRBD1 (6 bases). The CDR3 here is CASLRTETLNTEAFF. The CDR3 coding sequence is TGTGCCAGCTTACGGACAGAGACTCTTAACACTGAAGCTTTCTTT.